This T cell receptor (beta chain) was captured in a study of blood T cell repertoires in COVID-19. Study-level information: Specimens from acute and convalescent COVID-19 originated in the United States, Italy and Spain. Nucleic acid was either cDNA or gDNA, and it came from T cells, B-cell-depleted T cells, or PBMCs.

Per the study methods: Using reference gene primer amplification, nucleated cell counts were estimated. The protocol was immunoSEQ multiplex PCR, while the TCRdb copy is restricted to in-frame clones and leaves out a portion. D and trimming come from the DNA, and the V and J calls and clone size come from that table. Of 95,000 to 150,000 clones in the sample, about 79% were seen once. The CDR3 sequence is 14 residues long. Germline lookup yields CDR1 SGHRS and CDR2 YFSETQ. The ends were cut back, 4 bases at V and 1 base at J, with 11 bases in the middle. A single count supports this clone. V is TRBV5-1 and J is TRBJ1-1; D call uncertain. The sequenced material came from peripheral blood. The source of this sequence is a woman in her 70s with acute or convalescent COVID-19. CDR3 residues: CASSMVQKNTEAFF. DNA of the CDR3: TGCGCCAGCAGCATGGTACAGAAGAACACTGAAGCTTTCTTT.